Listed below are T cell receptor beta chains from one sample, sequenced in a study of control samples from healthy donors and cancer patients. Data came from immunoSEQ multiplex PCR; TCRdb stores just in-frame clones and leaves some out. The table includes tens of thousands of clones, roughly 93% detected once. The specimen sequenced was PBMCs. Every receptor here comes from a woman aged 35 to 49 with lung cancer. CDR3s include the opening cysteine and the closing phenylalanine or tryptophan. A D gene is named only where the DNA matches it firmly. A row's size may be missing; if present it is once, few, many or a size class.

clone_size	v_call	cdr3_length	j_call	d_call	cdr3_nt	cdr3_aa
-	TRBV27	13	TRBJ1-5	-	TGTGCCAGCAGTTTATCGATAAGTCAGCCCCAGCATTTT	CASSLSISQPQHF
once	TRBV5-1	14	TRBJ2-7	TRBD1	TGCGCCAGCAGCGCGGGACAGGGAGAGGACGAGCAGTACTTC	CASSAGQGEDEQYF
-	TRBV6-4	15	TRBJ2-1	TRBD2	TGTGCCAGCAGTGACGCTAGCGGGGGGGTCGGTGAGCAGTTCTTC	CASSDASGGVGEQFF
-	TRBV9	15	TRBJ1-3	-	TGTGCCAGCAGCGTAGAGGGCAGATCTGGAAACACCATATATTTT	CASSVEGRSGNTIYF
few	TRBV4-2	17	TRBJ2-1	TRBD2	TGTGCCAGCAGCCAAGGGCCGGGACTTCAAGCGGGGAATGAGCAGTTCTTC	CASSQGPGLQAGNEQFF
-	TRBV28	15	TRBJ1-2	-	TGTGCCAGCAGTACCGCGGGGCCAGGGAGCTATGGCTACACCTTC	CASSTAGPGSYGYTF
-	TRBV5-1	14	TRBJ2-7	-	TGCGCCAGCAGCTTGGTGGCCAGGGGCTACGAGCAGTACTTC	CASSLVARGYEQYF
-	TRBV11-1	14	TRBJ1-1	TRBD1	TGTGCCAGCAGCCCCAGGGGGAAGGTTATCGTGGCTTTCTTT	CASSPRGKVIVAFF
-	TRBV5-5	13	TRBJ1-2	-	TGTGCCAGCAGCTTGGTCCAGAGGGATGGCTACACCTTC	CASSLVQRDGYTF
-	TRBV14	15	TRBJ1-1	-	TGTGCCAGCAGCCAACGGAGGGGTCAGAACACTGAAGCTTTCTTT	CASSQRRGQNTEAFF
-	TRBV15	15	TRBJ1-1	TRBD1	TGTGCCACCAGAGACCCCAGACAGGGAGTCACTGAAGCTTTCTTT	CATRDPRQGVTEAFF
-	TRBV10-1	15	TRBJ2-7	TRBD2	TGCGCCAACGACTTTTCTAGCGGGGCGCCCTACGAGCAGTACTTC	CANDFSSGAPYEQYF
-	TRBV19	13	TRBJ1-5	-	TGTGCCAGTAGTAACAACGGGTTTCAGCCCCAGCATTTT	CASSNNGFQPQHF
-	TRBV6-5	14	TRBJ2-2	-	TGTGCCAGCGGTAAACAGGGAAGCACCGGGGAGCTGTTTTTT	CASGKQGSTGELFF
-	TRBV5-1	16	TRBJ2-1	TRBD2	TGCGCCAGCAAGCCCAGTGGCGGGGGACCCTACAATGAGCAGTTCTTC	CASKPSGGGPYNEQFF
-	TRBV12-3/TRBV12-4	13	TRBJ1-2	TRBD1	TGTGCCAGCCGCCAGACAGGGAATAAGGGCTACACCTTC	CASRQTGNKGYTF
-	TRBV7-8	12	TRBJ1-1	-	TGTGCCAGCAGCCCCGTCGGCACTGAAGCTTTCTTT	CASSPVGTEAFF